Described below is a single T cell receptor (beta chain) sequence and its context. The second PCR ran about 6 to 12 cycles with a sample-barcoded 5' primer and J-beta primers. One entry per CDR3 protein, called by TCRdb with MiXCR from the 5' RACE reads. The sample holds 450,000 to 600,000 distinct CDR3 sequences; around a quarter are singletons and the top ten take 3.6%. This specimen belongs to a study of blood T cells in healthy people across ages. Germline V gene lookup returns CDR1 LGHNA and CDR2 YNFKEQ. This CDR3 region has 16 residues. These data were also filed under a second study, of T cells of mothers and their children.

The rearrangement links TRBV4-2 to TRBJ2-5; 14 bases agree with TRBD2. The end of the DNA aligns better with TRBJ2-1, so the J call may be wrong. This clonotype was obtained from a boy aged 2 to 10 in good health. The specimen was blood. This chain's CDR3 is CASSQDRLAGGQEQFF. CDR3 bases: TGTGCCAGCAGCCAAGATCGACTAGCGGGGGGGCAAGAGCAGTTCTTC.